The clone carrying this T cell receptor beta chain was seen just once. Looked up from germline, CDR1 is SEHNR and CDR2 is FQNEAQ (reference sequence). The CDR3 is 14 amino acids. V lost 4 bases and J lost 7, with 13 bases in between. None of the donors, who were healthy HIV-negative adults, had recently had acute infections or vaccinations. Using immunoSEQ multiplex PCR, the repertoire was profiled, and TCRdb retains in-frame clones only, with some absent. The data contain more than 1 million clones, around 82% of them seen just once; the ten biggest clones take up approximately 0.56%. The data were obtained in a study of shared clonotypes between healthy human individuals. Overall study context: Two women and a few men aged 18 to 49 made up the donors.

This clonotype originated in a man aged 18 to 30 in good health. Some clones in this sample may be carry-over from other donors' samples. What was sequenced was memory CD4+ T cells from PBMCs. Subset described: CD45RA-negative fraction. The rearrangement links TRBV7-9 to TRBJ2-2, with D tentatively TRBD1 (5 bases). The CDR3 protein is CASSSKGFNGELFF. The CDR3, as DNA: TGTGCCAGCAGCTCTAAGGGGTTCAACGGGGAGCTGTTTTTT.